This record concerns one T cell receptor beta chain sequence. This CDR3 comprises 14 residues. V was shortened by 4 bases and J by 2 bases, with 11 bases between the two germline ends. In germline, CDR1 is SGHRS, CDR2 YFSETQ. These data are taken from a study of blood T cell repertoires in COVID-19. At the level of the study: T cells, B-cell-depleted T cells, or PBMCs provided the cDNA or gDNA that served as material.

Original data processing: Amplifying reference gene primers gave estimates of nucleated cell counts. The method was immunoSEQ multiplex PCR; TCRdb's version includes in-frame clones alone and lacks a portion of them. Clone size and the V and J calls come from that table; the DNA yielded D and trimming. The data contain 85,000 or so clones, 81% of them seen just once; the ten biggest clones take up 44%. Sequenced sample: peripheral blood. The chain carries TRBV5-1 and TRBJ2-3; D possibly corresponds to TRBD1 (6 bases). The receptor was isolated from a man older than 75 with acute or convalescent COVID-19. CDR3 sequence (DNA): TGCGCCAGCAGCACCCGACAGGTCACAGATACGCAGTATTTT. This encodes CASSTRQVTDTQYF.